This TCR beta chain was obtained from a study of T cells in Graves' hyperthyroidism and ophthalmopathy. Using RNA transcripts as the source, TCR beta CDR3 regions were amplified. A set of HTBI primers served as the primers for a first-round RT-PCR of the TCR CDR3. TCRdb re-analysed the multiplex PCR reads in MiXCR, keeping a single row per CDR3 protein. The sample shows around 340,000 distinct CDR3 sequences, roughly 18% of them seen only once. Germline V gene data show CDR1 as MNHEY and CDR2 as SMNVEV (reference sequence). The CDR3 length is 19 residues. Between the trimmed V and J ends, which lost 4 bases and 0 bases, there was a span of 24 bases.

This sequence originates from a woman aged 50 to 60 with Graves' hyperthyroidism. Sequenced input: blood. The chain links TRBV27 to TRBJ1-1; D is unclear. The CDR3 is CASSSLQFRHSPMNTEAFF. CDR3 DNA sequence: TGTGCCAGCAGTTCATTACAGTTCAGGCACTCTCCTATGAACACTGAAGCTTTCTTT.